This T cell receptor (beta chain) was captured in a study of T cell responses to AZD1222 COVID-19 vaccine. Study-level findings and limits: Spike regions recognized by vaccine-associated CD4 TCRs spanned the protein, led by 160-218 and 743-854. Repertoires were collected only later (after the peak T cell response had occurred).

Pooling covered second doses at about 4 or about 12 weeks. As regards this clone: Antigen unknown.

Assay used: immunoSEQ multiplex PCR; TCRdb lists only in-frame clones, some missing. Of 150,000 or so clones detected, about 90% appear once; the ten largest clones hold approximately 3.9%. CDR1 is SGHNT and CDR2 is YYREEE in the germline V gene (reference sequence). Trimming took 4 bases from V and 4 from J, leaving 18 bases between them. This CDR3 contains 15 residues. Specimen: peripheral blood, collected 28 days after the second AZD1222 dose. V and J are TRBV5-4 and TRBJ2-7, with D tentatively TRBD1 or TRBD2 (5 bases each). This TCR was sampled from an adult who received the AZD1222 COVID-19 vaccine. The CDR3 protein is CASSAPGRTNYEQYF. Written as DNA, the CDR3 is TGTGCCAGCAGCGCCCCGGGACGGACAAATTACGAGCAGTACTTC.